This TCR beta chain was obtained from a study of PD-1 blockade in classical Hodgkin lymphoma. Whole-study findings and limits: The study found complete responders had baseline diversity similar to newly diagnosed patients. Relapsed/refractory patients reportedly had lower baseline diversity than newly diagnosed patients. TCR diversity rose significantly by C4D1 in CD4+ but not CD8+ cells. Any patient who commenced nivolumab under 1 year after ASCT was excluded.

Every patient relapsed after autologous stem cell transplantation, and brentuximab vedotin exposure varied. As regards this clone: What it binds is not known.

TCRdb's table, derived via immunoSEQ multiplex PCR, lists solely in-frame clones and lacks some. The sample has fewer than 70,000 clones; 88% are singletons. Trimming removed 1 base from V and 10 bases from J, with 8 bases in between. The CDR3 extends over 12 amino acids. From germline, CDR1 is SEHNR and CDR2 FQNEAQ (reference sequence). This TCR came from a human donor with classical Hodgkin lymphoma. This rearrangement joins TRBV7-9 to TRBJ2-1; D gene uncertain. This specimen consisted of peripheral blood mononuclear cells (PBMCs), obtained before the second cycle of nivolumab. CDR3 DNA: TGTGCCAGCAGCTTAGGGTTCGGGGAGCAGTTCTTC. Translating gives CASSLGFGEQFF.